This T cell receptor (beta chain) was identified in a study of shared clonotypes between healthy human individuals. In the study overall: The plates for each donor numbered three CD4 naive, three CD4 memory, two CD8 naive and one CD8 memory. Findings and limits, study-wide: Memory subsets generally showed smaller estimated richness than naive subsets did. Against clonotypes common to all four donors, non-shared ones had lower generation probabilities. Rarefaction analysis demonstrated incomplete sorted-subset sequencing notwithstanding large depth.

Produced via immunoSEQ multiplex PCR; TCRdb's table is partial and in-frame only. The data contain under 200,000 clones, over 85% of them singletons. The germline V gene encodes CDR1 SGHTA and CDR2 FQGTGA. This CDR3 contains 13 residues. V dropped 1 base and J dropped 7 bases, with 10 bases sitting between them. Points on this clone: Its antigen is not identified.

Input material: naive CD4+ T cells sorted from blood. Regarding subset: CD45RA+ positively selected. The chain couples TRBV7-3 to TRBJ1-1; D not certain. The receptor comes from a woman aged 25 to 45 in good health. The CDR3 DNA is TGTGCCAGCAGCTTAAGAGTTCGAGGTGAAGCTTTCTTT. It is translated as CASSLRVRGEAFF.